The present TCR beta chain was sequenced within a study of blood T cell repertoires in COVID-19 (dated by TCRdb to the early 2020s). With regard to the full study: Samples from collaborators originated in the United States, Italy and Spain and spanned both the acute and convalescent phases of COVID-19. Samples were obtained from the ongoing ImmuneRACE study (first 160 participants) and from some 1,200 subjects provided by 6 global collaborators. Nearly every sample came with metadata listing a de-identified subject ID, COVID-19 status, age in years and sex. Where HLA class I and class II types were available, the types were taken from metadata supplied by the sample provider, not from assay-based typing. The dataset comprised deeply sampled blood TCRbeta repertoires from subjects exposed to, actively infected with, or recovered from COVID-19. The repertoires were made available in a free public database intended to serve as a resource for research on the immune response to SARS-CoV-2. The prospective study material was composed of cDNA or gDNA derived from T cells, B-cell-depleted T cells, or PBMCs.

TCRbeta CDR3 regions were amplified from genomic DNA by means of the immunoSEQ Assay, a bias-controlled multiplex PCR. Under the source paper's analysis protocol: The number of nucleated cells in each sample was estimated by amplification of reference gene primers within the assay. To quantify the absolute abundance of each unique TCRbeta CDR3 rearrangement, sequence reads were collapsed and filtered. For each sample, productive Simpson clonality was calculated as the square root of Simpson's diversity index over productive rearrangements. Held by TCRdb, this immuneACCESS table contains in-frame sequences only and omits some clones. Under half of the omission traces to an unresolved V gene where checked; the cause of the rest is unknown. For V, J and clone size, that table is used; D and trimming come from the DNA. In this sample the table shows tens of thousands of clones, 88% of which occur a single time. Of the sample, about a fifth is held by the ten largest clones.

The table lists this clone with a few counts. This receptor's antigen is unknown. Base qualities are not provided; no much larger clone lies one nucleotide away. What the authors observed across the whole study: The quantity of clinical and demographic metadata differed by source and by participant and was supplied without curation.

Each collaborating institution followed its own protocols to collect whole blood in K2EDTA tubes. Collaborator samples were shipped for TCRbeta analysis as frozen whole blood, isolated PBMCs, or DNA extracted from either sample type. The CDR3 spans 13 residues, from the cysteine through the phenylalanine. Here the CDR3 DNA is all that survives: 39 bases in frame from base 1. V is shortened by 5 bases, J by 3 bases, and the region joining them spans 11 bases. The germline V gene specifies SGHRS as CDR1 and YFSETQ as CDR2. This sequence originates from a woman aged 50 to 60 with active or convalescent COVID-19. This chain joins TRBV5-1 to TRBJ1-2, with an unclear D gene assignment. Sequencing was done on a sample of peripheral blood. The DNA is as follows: TGCGCCAGCAGATCGGGGAGCTACTATGGCTACACCTTC. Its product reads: CASRSGSYYGYTF.